The sequence of this T cell receptor (beta chain) was determined in a study of cytomegalovirus exposure and HLA in healthy donors. Across the study: Per a later analysis, the approximately 600 first-cohort and about 120 validation repertoires shared one platform.

This CDR3 region has 14 residues. The germline V and J ends were trimmed by 7 bases and 5 bases, with 18 bases remaining between them. Germline loops: CDR1 MDHEN, CDR2 SYDVKM. This clone was counted between two and nine times. Only in-frame clones appear in the TCRdb table, and some are missing; sequencing was by immunoSEQ multiplex PCR. The sample has 250,000 to 300,000 clones; 80% to 90% are singletons. The specimen was PBMCs. This TCR came from a woman between 18 and 29 years old in good health and CMV-seronegative. The genes are TRBV28 and TRBJ2-7; perhaps TRBD2 as D (5 bases). DNA for the CDR3: TGTGCCAGCACTACGGACTTGTCCCCTAACGAGCAGTACTTC. Translation gives CASTTDLSPNEQYF.